Listed below are T cell receptor delta chains from one sample, sequenced in a study of gamma-delta T cells after stem cell transplantation. TCRdb fed the RT-PCR reads into CATT to redo clone calling. In the table there are about 14,000 delta-chain clones, about 30% of which are singletons. Material for sequencing was gamma-delta T cells. These receptors were obtained from a human donor. It is not recorded whose cells these are; they may come from a transplant donor. Each CDR3 is given with its conserved first and last residue. A D gene is named only where the DNA matches it firmly. Where a row states a size, it is once, few, many or the class of an expanded clone; other rows omit it.

j_call | v_call | clone_size | d_call | cdr3_aa | cdr3_nt
TRDJ3 | TRDV2 | few | TRDD3 | CACDLERMGDSVSWDTRQMFF | TGTGCCTGTGACCTCGAGAGAATGGGGGATTCCGTGAGCTGGGACACCCGACAGATGTTTTTC
TRDJ1 | TRAV29/DV5 | - | - | CAANPPGLAYTDKLIF | TGTGCAGCAAACCCCCCGGGGCTAGCGTACACCGATAAACTCATCTTT
TRDJ2 | TRDV3 | - | - | CAFSFCVIRLSASLTAPLFF | TGTGCCTTCTCGTTCTGTGTTATACGCCTTAGTGCCTCCTTGACAGCACCACTCTTCTTT
TRDJ3 | TRDV2 | once | TRDD3 | CACDTGMGDTLISCDTRQMFF | TGTGCCTGTGACACCGGGATGGGGGATACACTAATCTCCTGTGACACCCGACAGATGTTTTTC
TRDJ2 | TRDV2 | - | TRDD3 | CACDTWGIRPSHLFF | TGTGCCTGTGACACTTGGGGGATCCGGCCCTCACACCTCTTCTTT
TRDJ1 | TRDV1 | - | TRDD3 | CALGPSRILRVPLGDTYTDELIF | TGTGCTCTTGGGCCAAGCCGTATCCTACGTGTTCCTCTGGGGGATACTTACACCGATGAACTCATCTTT
TRDJ1 | TRDV1 | - | - | CALGELMKSGGPTDKLIF | TGTGCTCTTGGGGAACTGATGAAGTCGGGGGGGCCCACCGATAAACTCATCTTT
TRDJ1 | TRDV1 | - | - | CALGGPKVGGHYTDKLIF | TGTGCTCTTGGGGGCCCTAAGGTTGGGGGTCATTACACCGATAAACTCATCTTT
TRDJ1 | TRDV1 | - | - | CALGEHFTWGLHTDKLIF | TGTGCTCTTGGGGAACATTTTACGTGGGGGCTCCACACCGATAAACTCATCTTT
TRDJ3 | TRDV2 | - | - | CACDTRDDPSLYTRQMFF | TGTGCCTGTGACACTCGGGATGACCCATCCTTGTACACCCGACAGATGTTTTTC
TRDJ2 | TRDV1 | few | TRDD3 | CALGENRRWGILRSLTAQLFF | TGTGCTCTTGGGGAAAACCGGCGCTGGGGGATACTTAGGTCTTTGACAGCACAACTCTTCTTT
TRDJ1 | TRAV29/DV5 | - | TRDD3 | CAAMSGGGYAADKLIF | TGTGCAGCAATGTCCGGGGGGGGATACGCGGCCGATAAACTCATCTTT
TRDJ3 | TRDV2 | once | TRDD3 | CACDTYWGIISLDTRQMFF | TGTGCCTGTGACACGTACTGGGGGATAATCTCCTTGGACACCCGACAGATGTTTTTC
TRDJ3 | TRAV29/DV5 | few | TRDD3 | CAAGIGPFKSGDTFYHSWDTRQMFF | TGTGCAGCAGGAATCGGCCCCTTTAAATCTGGGGATACTTTCTATCACTCCTGGGACACCCGACAGATGTTTTTC
TRDJ1 | TRAV29/DV5 | few | TRDD3 | CAASALGTQVNTGGEDTDKLIF | TGTGCAGCAAGCGCGCTGGGTACCCAAGTGAACACTGGGGGAGAAGACACCGATAAACTCATCTTT
TRDJ1 | TRDV3 | - | TRDD3 | CASSNPTLIEYWGIPVTDKLIF | TGTGCCTCCTCCAACCCAACTCTAATTGAGTACTGGGGGATACCGGTCACCGATAAACTCATCTTT
TRDJ1 | TRDV2 | - | TRDD3 | CACDTDHLRTGGTSYTDKLIF | TGTGCCTGTGACACCGACCACCTCCGTACTGGGGGAACCTCGTACACCGATAAACTCATCTTT
TRDJ3 | TRDV2 | - | - | CACDTEGSSSWDTRNMFF | TGTGCCTGTGACACCGAGGGGTCCAGCTCCTGGGACACCCGAAATATGTTTTTC
TRDJ3 | TRDV1 | - | TRDD3 | CALGEFSGGGYAYPPWDTRQMFF | TGTGCTCTTGGGGAATTCTCAGGAGGGGGATACGCGTATCCCCCCTGGGACACCCGACAGATGTTTTTC
TRDJ3 | TRDV2 | - | - | CACDPGDPSSSWDTRQMFF | TGTGCCTGTGACCCGGGGGACCCCTCAAGCTCCTGGGACACCCGACAGATGTTTTTC
TRDJ1 | TRDV3 | - | TRDD3 | CASRVRAGGADTDKLIF | TGTGCCTCTAGGGTACGAGCTGGGGGGGCCGACACCGATAAACTCATCTTT
TRDJ1 | TRDV1 | few | TRDD3 | CALGEPPLPKWAYWGIRDADKLIF | TGTGCTCTTGGGGAACCTCCCCTTCCTAAGTGGGCGTACTGGGGGATACGGGACGCCGATAAACTCATCTTT
TRDJ2 | TRDV2 | - | - | CACDTLRTGSVGVAQLFF | TGTGCCTGTGACACCTTACGGACTGGGAGTGTCGGGGTTGCACAACTCTTCTTT
TRDJ2 | TRDV2 | - | - | CACDTVGLGTAHLFF | TGTGCCTGTGACACCGTAGGGCTGGGGACAGCACACCTCTTCTTT
TRDJ1 | TRAV29/DV5 | - | TRDD3 | CAATSYWGSSHTDKLIF | TGTGCAGCAACTAGCTACTGGGGGAGTTCACACACCGATAAACTCATCTTT
TRDJ1 | TRDV1 | few | TRDD3 | CALGELTLLTALGDTGGYTDKLIF | TGTGCTCTTGGGGAACTAACCCTACTTACGGCACTGGGGGATACAGGGGGATACACCGATAAACTCATCTTT
TRDJ1 | TRDV3 | few | TRDD3 | CAFYSPDSLLGDTYTDKLIF | TGTGCCTTTTATTCCCCTGACTCTCTCCTGGGGGATACCTACACCGATAAACTCATCTTT
TRDJ3 | TRAV29/DV5 | - | TRDD3 | CAASLRYWGSGLSWDTRQMFF | TGTGCAGCAAGTCTCCGTTACTGGGGGTCTGGTCTCTCCTGGGACACCCGACAGATGTTTTTC
TRDJ1 | TRDV3 | few | TRDD3 | CASYWGIPLFTPIFSGTDKLIF | TGTGCCTCGTACTGGGGGATTCCCCTATTTACACCGATTTTTAGCGGCACCGATAAACTCATCTTT
TRDJ1 | TRAV29/DV5 | - | - | CAAKGYTDKLIF | TGTGCAGCTAAAGGGTACACCGATAAACTCATCTTT
TRDJ1 | TRDV3 | few | TRDD3 | CAFSTGGYWTDKLIF | TGTGCCTTTAGTACTGGGGGATACTGGACCGATAAACTCATCTTT
TRDJ1 | TRDV3 | - | - | CAFTSYCGYLYTDTLIF | TGTGCCTTTACCTCGTACTGTGGATACCTCTACACCGATACACTCATCTTT
TRDJ2 | TRDV2 | - | TRDD3 | CACDTRLGDTKADFTAQLFF | TGTGCCTGTGACACTCGTCTGGGGGATACAAAAGCCGATTTTACAGCACAACTCTTCTTT
TRDJ1 | TRDV3 | few | TRDD3 | CASTRGPVGDTRRIGADKLIF | TGTGCCTCCACCCGGGGTCCGGTGGGGGATACGCGTAGGATAGGCGCCGATAAACTCATCTTT
TRDJ1 | TRDV3 | - | TRDD3 | CAFCYSWGIERTDKLIF | TGTGCCTTCTGCTACTCCTGGGGGATAGAAAGGACAGATAAACTCATCTTT
TRDJ1 | TRDV1 | few | - | CALGDPRGLLGCDKLIF | TGTGCTCTTGGGGATCCTCGAGGCCTTCTTGGCTGCGATAAACTCATCTTT
TRDJ1 | TRDV1 | - | - | CALGELRKGDNTDKLIF | TGTGCTCTTGGGGAACTACGAAAGGGGGACAACACCGATAAACTCATCTTT
TRDJ2 | TRDV2 | - | TRDD3 | CACDTWGITAQLFF | TGTGCCTGTGACACGTGGGGGATAACAGCACAACTCTTCTTT
TRDJ1 | TRAV29/DV5 | - | TRDD3 | CAASAGLGDTRTTTDKLIF | TGTGCAGCAAGCGCGGGGCTGGGGGATACGAGAACCACCACCGATAAACTCATCTTT
TRDJ1 | TRDV1 | - | - | CALGAAPPFSYTDKLIF | TGTGCTCTTGGGGCGGCCCCCCCATTCTCTTACACCGATAAACTCATCTTT
TRDJ2 | TRAV29/DV5 | few | TRDD3 | CAASVVGTGGYTALTAQLFF | TGTGCAGCAAGCGTTGTGGGTACTGGGGGATACACAGCTTTGACAGCACAACTCTTCTTT
TRDJ1 | TRDV2 | few | TRDD3 | CACDVSSTQYWGIDHTDKLIF | TGTGCCTGTGACGTCTCTTCTACGCAGTACTGGGGGATAGATCACACCGATAAACTCATCTTT
TRDJ1 | TRDV1 | - | - | CALGGEPSPPLVADKLIF | TGTGCTCTTGGGGGGGAGCCTTCCCCTCCCCTCGTAGCCGATAAACTCATCTTT
TRDJ1 | TRAV29/DV5 | few | - | CAARYEGYTDKLIF | TGTGCAGCAAGATATGAAGGATACACCGATAAACTCATCTTT
TRDJ2 | TRDV1 | - | TRDD3 | CALGAHAFVGGYPGVAAQLFF | TGTGCTCTTGGGGCACATGCCTTCGTCGGGGGATACCCTGGTGTGGCAGCGCAACTCTTCTTT
TRDJ3 | TRDV2 | - | TRDD3 | CACDQLLGDTISCDPRQMFF | TGTGCCTGTGACCAGTTACTGGGGGATACGATCTCCTGTGATCCCCGCCAGATGTTTTTC
TRDJ3 | TRDV2 | few | TRDD3 | CACDTVGGIRSSWDTRQMFF | TGTGCCTGTGACACCGTTGGGGGGATACGGAGCTCCTGGGACACCCGACAGATGTTTTTC
TRDJ1 | TRDV1 | few | - | CALGELLPPATGGPKLIF | TGTGCTCTTGGGGAACTCCTTCCCCCAGCTACTGGTGGACCCAAACTCATCTTT
TRDJ1 | TRDV1 | few | TRDD3 | CALGEIRAGGQYTDKPIF | TGTGCTCTTGGGGAAATACGGGCTGGGGGTCAGTACACCGATAAACCCATCTTT
TRDJ1 | TRDV3 | - | TRDD3 | CAFGAILSYWGSHVPDTDKLIF | TGTGCCTTTGGAGCCATCCTTTCCTACTGGGGGAGCCACGTACCGGACACCGATAAACTCATCTTT
TRDJ3 | TRDV2 | - | - | CAFDTAVYSSWDTRQMFF | TGTGCCTTTGACACCGCAGTCTACAGCTCCTGGGACACCCGACAAATGTTTTTC
TRDJ1 | TRDV3 | - | TRDD3 | CALPIRTLLGDTLPRWYTDKLIF | TGTGCCTTACCCATAAGAACGTTACTGGGGGATACTCTGCCGAGGTGGTACACCGATAAACTCATCTTT
TRDJ1 | TRDV1 | few | - | CALFAPFPAYTDKLIF | TGTGCTCTTTTTGCACCTTTTCCGGCGTACACCGATAAACTCATCTTT